The next 10 T cell receptor beta chains were all read from a single sample in a study of T cell responses to AZD1222 COVID-19 vaccine. Repertoires were generated with immunoSEQ multiplex PCR, while TCRdb's copy carries only in-frame clones and drops some. This table holds roughly 180,000 clones, 94% found once. Material: peripheral blood, obtained on day 0 of AZD1222 vaccination. The source of these receptors is an adult in good health.

This rearrangement joins TRBV7-9 to TRBJ1-1; D is ambiguous. This CDR3 comprises 14 residues. The V and J ends lost 3 bases and 0 bases respectively, with 8 bases between them. Germline CDR1 reads SEHNR; CDR2 reads FQNEAQ (reference sequence). CDR3 in amino acids: CASSLQTLNTEAFF. The CDR3 DNA sequence: TGTGCCAGCAGCTTGCAGACCCTGAACACTGAAGCTTTCTTT.

The chain couples TRBV9 to TRBJ2-2; a weak D match, TRBD2 (6 bases). Per the germline V gene, CDR1 is SGDLS and CDR2 is YYNGEE. V lost 7 bases and J 6 bases, leaving 13 bases between the germline ends. The CDR3 covers 13 residues. The CDR3 DNA reads as TGTGCCAGCGGCCCAGGAGGGGCCGGGGAGCTGTTTTTT. It encodes CASGPGGAGELFF. Using reference TRBV9 and TRBJ2-2 for the parts outside the CDR3, the full variable domain is DSGVTQTPKHLITATGQRVTLRCSPRSGDLSVYWYQQSLDQGLQFLIQYYNGEERAKGNILERFSAQQFPDLHSELNLSSLELGDSALYFCASGPGGAGELFFGEGSRLTVL.

V is TRBV9 and J is TRBJ1-2; 12 positions agree with TRBD1. CDR1 is SGDLS and CDR2 is YYNGEE in the germline V gene. CDR3 size: 15 residues. V lost 3 bases and J lost 4; bases outside the gene matches: 4. The CDR3 DNA is TGTGCCAGCAGCGCCGGGACAGGGGGCCTCTATGGCTACACCTTC. Encoded protein: CASSAGTGGLYGYTF.

This sequence joins TRBV28 and TRBJ1-5, with D perhaps TRBD1 (6 bases). The CDR3 has 12 residues. V lost 8 bases and J 4 bases, leaving 9 bases between the germline ends. CDR1 MDHEN and CDR2 SYDVKM come from the germline V gene. CDR3 sequence (DNA): TGTGCCAGCGGGCAGGGGAATCAGCCCCAGCATTTT. It codes for CASGQGNQPQHF.

This rearrangement joins TRBV3-1 (or the pseudogene TRBV3-2) to TRBJ1-6; D gene ambiguous. The CDR3 is 16 residues long. The V gene lost 0 bases and the J gene lost 9 bases, with 15 bases spanning the gap. CDR1 LGHDT and CDR2 YNNKEL come from the germline V gene (reference sequence). The chain's CDR3 is CASSQEGSRYRSPLHF. CDR3 DNA sequence: TGTGCCAGCAGCCAAGAGGGTTCCAGGTACCGTTCACCCCTCCACTTT.

The chain is built from TRBV4-2 and TRBJ2-2, with no clear D. The CDR3 is made up of 14 amino acids. The germline V gene encodes CDR1 LGHNA and CDR2 YNFKEQ. V lost 1 base, J lost 1 base, and 4 bases lay in between. The DNA for the CDR3 is TGTGCCAGCAGCCAAGTTTTGAACACCGGGGAGCTGTTTTTT. It codes for CASSQVLNTGELFF.

The CDR3 sequence: CASSGSGTGRETQYF. CDR3 DNA sequence: TGTGCCAGCAGCGGTTCCGGGACAGGGAGGGAGACCCAGTACTTC. The chain carries TRBV5-8 and TRBJ2-5, with 9 bases that match TRBD1. Germline V gene lookup returns CDR1 SGHTS and CDR2 YDEGEE. V was pared by 4 bases and J by 5 bases, with 9 bases of the junction left unmatched. CDR3 length: 15 amino acids.

V usage is TRBV28 and J usage is TRBJ2-1; D may correspond to TRBD1 or TRBD2 (6 bases each). V was shortened by 2 bases and J by 8 bases, with 16 bases between the two germline ends. CDR1 and CDR2 from the germline V gene are MDHEN and SYDVKM. The CDR3 is 15 amino acids. CDR3 sequence: CASSLGGGLRDEQFF. The CDR3 DNA is TGTGCCAGCAGTTTAGGGGGCGGACTAAGAGATGAGCAGTTCTTC.

This clone has only a few counts. The V and J genes are TRBV19 and TRBJ1-1; possible D gene TRBD1, 6 bases. The germline V and J ends were trimmed by 4 bases and 3 bases, with 15 bases remaining between them. CDR1 is LNHDA and CDR2 is SQIVND in the germline V gene (reference sequence). The CDR3 spans 15 residues. The CDR3 loop is CASSTIGGLYTEAFF. The CDR3 DNA reads TGTGCCAGTAGTACTATCGGGGGGCTTTACACTGAAGCTTTCTTT. The entire variable domain, with the rest obtained from reference TRBV19 and TRBJ1-1, is as follows: DGGITQSPKYLFRKEGQNVTLSCEQNLNHDAMYWYRQDPGQGLRLIYYSQIVNDFQKGDIAEGYSVSREKKESFPLTVTSAQKNPTAFYLCASSTIGGLYTEAFFGQGTRLTVV.

A few counts support this clone. The gene calls are TRBV7-6 and TRBJ2-1; 8 bases agree with TRBD2. The CDR3 length is 14 residues. Trimming cost V 5 bases and J 6 bases; bases outside gene matches: 6. The germline V gene encodes CDR1 SGHVS and CDR2 FNYEAQ. Here the CDR3 reads CASSRPAGGNEQFF. The CDR3 bases are TGTGCCAGCAGCCGCCCCGCGGGAGGCAATGAGCAGTTCTTC.